One sample yielded the 9 T cell receptor beta chains listed below, sequenced in a study of cytomegalovirus exposure and HLA in healthy donors. It was with 60 Vbeta and 13 Jbeta primers that the PCR ran. The method was immunoSEQ multiplex PCR; TCRdb's version includes in-frame clones alone and lacks a portion of them. The table lists approximately 150,000 clones, roughly 83% of them singletons. What was sequenced was PBMCs. The receptors derive from a man younger than 45 in good health and CMV-seronegative.

J is TRBJ2-1 and V is TRBV30; TRBD2 agrees at 11 bases. Trimming removed 3 bases from V and 2 bases from J; junction bases left unmatched: 15. Per the germline V gene, CDR1 is GTSNPN and CDR2 is SVGIG (reference sequence). The CDR3 covers 19 residues. CDR3 protein: CAWRSAGFLAGGTYNEQFF. CDR3 bases: TGTGCCTGGAGATCCGCAGGCTTTTTAGCGGGAGGGACCTACAATGAGCAGTTCTTC.

The count of this clone is one. The rearrangement joins TRBV18 to TRBJ1-4, with a possible D match to TRBD1 (5 bases). The CDR3 loop spans 12 amino acids. Trimming stripped 6 bases from V and 8 bases from J, with 10 bases between. Germline V CDR1 and CDR2: KGHSH, LQKENI. The CDR3 here is CASSQQDEKLFF. The CDR3, as DNA: TGTGCCAGCTCTCAACAGGACGAAAAACTGTTTTTT.

This clone was picked up a small number of times. The J gene is TRBJ2-5, the V gene TRBV6-5; TRBD1 matches 11 bases. The V and J ends lost 6 bases and 11 bases, in that order; junction bases with no gene match: 8. This CDR3 has 13 residues. Germline lookup yields CDR1 MNHEY and CDR2 SVGAGI. The chain's CDR3 is CASRGDRGGAQYF. For the CDR3, the DNA is TGTGCCAGCAGGGGGGACAGGGGGGGCGCGCAGTACTTC.

The rearrangement uses TRBV21-1 and TRBJ2-1; TRBD2, the table's D call, was not compared with the DNA. TRBV21-1 represents a pseudogene. The CDR3 runs to 18 residues. The CDR3 DNA sequence: TGTGCCAGCAGCAAAGGGGGGGAGGGGCGGGTCCGTTACAATGAGCAGTTCTTC. Its protein is CASSKGGEGRVRYNEQFF.

The chain combines TRBV25-1 with TRBJ2-1; TRBD2 agrees at 7 bases. Germline CDR1 and CDR2: MGHDK and SYGVNS. The CDR3 has 15 residues. J gave up 7 bases and V 5 bases, and 11 bases lay outside the gene matches. The chain's CDR3 is CASSQRASGLNEQFF. CDR3 nucleotides: TGTGCCAGCAGTCAACGGGCTAGCGGCTTGAATGAGCAGTTCTTC.

This clone was found once. This rearrangement joins TRBV7-9 to TRBJ2-1; D remains unclear. With 5 bases removed from V and 7 bases from J, the gap between germline ends came to 9 bases. CDR1 SEHNR and CDR2 FQNEAQ come from the germline V gene (reference sequence). The CDR3 consists of 12 residues. Here the CDR3 DNA reads TGTGCCAGCAGCCCTTCGCAGAATGAGCAGTTCTTC. This encodes CASSPSQNEQFF.

This chain links TRBV6-5 with TRBJ2-7; 10 nucleotides align to TRBD2. V lost 0 bases to trimming and J lost 5 bases; unmatched junction nucleotides: 7. CDR3 length equals 16 residues. The germline gives CDR1 MNHEY, CDR2 SVGAGI. The CDR3 DNA sequence: TGTGCCAGCAGTTACTCTGGTAGCGGGGGGATCGACGAGCAGTACTTC. It yields the protein CASSYSGSGGIDEQYF.

Notes on this clone: In the same sample, other DNA sequences code for this CDR3. The CDR3 sequence: CASSSRGGNTEAFF. The CDR3, as DNA: TGTGCCAGCAGTTCCAGGGGCGGGAACACTGAAGCTTTCTTT. The chain uses TRBV27 and TRBJ1-1; possible D gene TRBD1, 6 bases. V was clipped by 4 bases and J by 1 base, with 10 bases between them. The CDR3 sequence is 14 residues long. CDR1 is MNHEY, CDR2 SMNVEV, per germline (reference sequence).

As for this clone: At the DNA level, this CDR3 is encoded by other sequences in the same sample as well. The chain joins TRBV19 to TRBJ2-1, with D maybe TRBD2 (5 bases). CDR3 length equals 15 residues. Deletions cut 1 base from V and 4 bases from J, with 11 bases between. Germline values: CDR1 LNHDA, CDR2 SQIVND (reference sequence). The CDR3 loop is CASSIGTSGYNEQFF. In DNA form, the CDR3 reads TGTGCCAGTAGTATAGGTACTAGTGGATACAATGAGCAGTTCTTC.